The 25 T cell receptor beta chains in this list originate from one sample, sequenced in a study of monozygotic twins with inflammatory bowel disease. With the 5' RACE reads reprocessed, TCRdb shows one record per CDR3 protein and no DNA. The listing contains over 100,000 distinct CDR3 sequences. Sequenced input: blood. The source is a human donor with ulcerative colitis or Crohn's disease, or a healthy co-twin of an affected twin (not recorded which).

J is TRBJ2-5 and V is TRBV6-5; TCRdb calls TRBD2, which cannot be checked without DNA. This CDR3 has 16 amino acids. Germline-derived CDR1 and CDR2 are MNHEY and SVGAGI. The CDR3 region is CASSYRGTGAQETQYF.

The chain joins TRBV6-1 to TRBJ1-6; the D gene TCRdb calls, TRBD1, cannot be checked with no DNA. Germline V gene lookup returns CDR1 MNHNS and CDR2 SASEGT. The CDR3 spans 14 residues. The CDR3 sequence: CASSTGTVTSPLHF.

The genes are TRBV19 and TRBJ1-1; the TCRdb D gene call, TRBD1, has no DNA to confirm it. The CDR3 covers 15 residues. Germline CDR1 and CDR2: LNHDA and SQIVND (reference sequence). The CDR3 sequence: CASSRRQGAITEAFF.

The V and J genes are TRBV7-2 and TRBJ1-4; absent DNA, TCRdb's TRBD1 call cannot be checked. Germline values: CDR1 SGHTA, CDR2 FQGNSA. The CDR3 runs 14 residues. This CDR3 reads CASSPGGSTGKLFF.

The J gene is TRBJ2-2, the V gene TRBV11-2. The CDR3 totals 13 residues. CDR1 and CDR2 (germline): SGHAT, FQNNGV. CDR3 residues: CASSLVGPGELFF.

The chain links TRBV27 to TRBJ2-5. The germline V gene encodes CDR1 MNHEY and CDR2 SMNVEV (reference sequence). This CDR3 has 15 amino acids. Here the CDR3 reads CASSEQTGYQETQYF.

CDR3 sequence reads: CASSNPGDDEQFF. This rearrangement joins TRBV5-1 to TRBJ2-1; with no DNA, the TCRdb D assignment of TRBD1 cannot be verified. Per germline, CDR1 SGHRS and CDR2 YFSETQ. CDR3 length: 13 amino acids.

The chain employs TRBV18 and TRBJ2-5; lacking DNA, the TRBD1 call made by TCRdb goes unchecked. In germline, CDR1 is KGHSH, CDR2 LQKENI. The CDR3 has 16 amino acids. CDR3 protein: CASSPDGGPTQETQYF.

The chain uses TRBV29-1 and TRBJ2-1; TCRdb indicates TRBD1, and absent DNA this call remains unverified. CDR1 SQVTM and CDR2 ANQGSEA come from the germline V gene. The CDR3 is 14 residues long. The chain's CDR3 is CSVAGTGHYNEQFF.

This chain links TRBV3-1 with TRBJ2-7; TCRdb lists TRBD1, though no DNA is available to test this call. Germline V lookup: CDR1 LGHDT, CDR2 YNNKEL (reference sequence). This CDR3 is built from 13 residues. The chain's CDR3 is CASSRDAGTLQYF.

V is TRBV28 and J is TRBJ2-1; the TRBD1 assignment by TCRdb is unverifiable without DNA. Per germline, CDR1 MDHEN and CDR2 SYDVKM. The CDR3 has 14 amino acids. The CDR3 spells CASRYGTSYNEQFF.

The chain carries TRBV28 and TRBJ2-3; checking the TCRdb D call of TRBD1 is not possible without DNA. CDR3 size: 13 residues. Germline V lookup: CDR1 MDHEN, CDR2 SYDVKM. CDR3 in amino acids: CASRQQGTDTQYF.

The chain joins TRBV7-2 to TRBJ2-7; as DNA is missing, the TRBD1 call by TCRdb cannot be tested. The CDR3 length is 14 residues. Per germline, CDR1 SGHTA and CDR2 FQGNSA. The CDR3 sequence is CASSNRGLVGEQYF.

This rearrangement joins TRBV7-9 to TRBJ1-1. Germline CDR1 reads SEHNR; CDR2 reads FQNEAQ (reference sequence). This CDR3 comprises 13 residues. CDR3 protein: CASSAFSDTEAFF.

The chain links TRBV28 to TRBJ1-4. The CDR3 is made up of 13 amino acids. Germline CDR1 MDHEN, CDR2 SYDVKM. This chain's CDR3 is CASSLTDGEKLFF.

This chain links TRBV5-1 with TRBJ2-3. The CDR3 is 16 residues long. CDR1 and CDR2 from the germline V gene are SGHRS and YFSETQ. CDR3 sequence: CASSLRSRQSTDTQYF.

The V and J genes are TRBV6-1 and TRBJ1-6; TCRdb's D call, TRBD1, is unchecked because there is no DNA. The CDR3 consists of 14 residues. Germline V gene lookup returns CDR1 MNHNS and CDR2 SASEGT. CDR3 amino acids: CASRIQGTPGTLHF.

V gene TRBV28 combines with J gene TRBJ2-7; TCRdb returns TRBD1, unconfirmable since there is no DNA. The CDR3 is 14 amino acids. Germline lookup yields CDR1 MDHEN and CDR2 SYDVKM. This chain's CDR3 is CASSSPTENYEQYF. The entire variable domain, with the rest obtained from reference TRBV28 and TRBJ2-7, is as follows: DVKVTQSSRYLVKRTGEKVFLECVQDMDHENMFWYRQDPGLGLRLIYFSYDVKMKEKGDIPEGYSVSREKKERFSLILESASTNQTSMYLCASSSPTENYEQYFGPGTRLTVT.

The V gene is TRBV5-1, the J gene TRBJ2-1; as DNA is missing, the TRBD2 call by TCRdb cannot be tested. Germline V gene sequence: CDR1 SGHRS, CDR2 YFSETQ. The CDR3 totals 18 residues. The CDR3 is CASSLAVIGSGSYNEQFF.

The chain links TRBV30 to TRBJ1-1; lacking DNA, the TRBD1 call made by TCRdb goes unchecked. Germline V gives CDR1 GTSNPN, CDR2 SVGIG (reference sequence). The CDR3 extends over 12 amino acids. The CDR3 protein is CAWSPGDTEAFF.

The CDR3 reads CAISGRQNTEAFF. The V call is TRBV10-3, the J call TRBJ1-1. The CDR3 is 13 residues long. Per germline, CDR1 ENHRY and CDR2 SYGVKD.

V usage is TRBV12-3 or TRBV12-4 and J usage is TRBJ1-4; TCRdb selects TRBD1, and the lack of DNA leaves this call unchecked. The CDR3 has 14 residues. CDR3 loop: CASGGQGIGEKLFF.

This chain joins TRBV28 and TRBJ2-1; checking the TCRdb D call of TRBD2 is not possible without DNA. This CDR3 region has 14 residues. The germline V gene encodes CDR1 MDHEN and CDR2 SYDVKM. CDR3 protein: CASTGDYPGHEQFF.

This CDR3 reads CASDPGESGNTIYF. The rearrangement links TRBV7-8 to TRBJ1-3; checking the TCRdb D call of TRBD1 is not possible without DNA. CDR1 is SGHVS, CDR2 FQNEAQ, per germline. The CDR3 totals 14 residues.

The chain links TRBV28 to TRBJ2-5; the TRBD2 assignment by TCRdb is unverifiable without DNA. From germline, CDR1 is MDHEN and CDR2 SYDVKM. The CDR3 has 17 residues. CDR3 loop: CASSLGLAAPWVETQYF.